This section outlines one T cell receptor beta chain sequence together with its context. The source of the sample is a study of cytomegalovirus exposure and HLA in healthy donors. The PCR employed 60 Vbeta primers together with 13 Jbeta primers. Only in-frame clones appear in the TCRdb table, and some are missing; sequencing was by immunoSEQ multiplex PCR. The profile covers about 100,000 clones, with about four fifths appearing a single time and about 2.1% taken by the ten largest. This CDR3 is 14 amino acids long. Germline V gives CDR1 SGHAT, CDR2 FQNNGV. Trimming shortened V by 3 bases and J by 1 base, and 9 bases separated the two germline ends.

The sample taken for sequencing was PBMCs. The sequence was collected from a middle-aged woman in good health and CMV-seronegative. The V and J genes are TRBV11-2 and TRBJ1-1, with TRBD1 as a possible D gene (6 bases). The CDR3 DNA sequence: TGTGCCAGCAGCTTGGGACATTGGAACACTGAAGCTTTCTTT. Translated: CASSLGHWNTEAFF. The full variable domain, its missing parts supplied by reference TRBV11-2 and TRBJ1-1, is EAGVAQSPRYKIIEKRQSVAFWCNPISGHATLYWYQQILGQGPKLLIQFQNNGVVDDSQLPKDRFSAERLKGVDSTLKIQPAKLEDSAVYLCASSLGHWNTEAFFGQGTRLTVV.